A selection of T cell receptor beta chains follows, all from one sample in a study of blood T cell repertoires in COVID-19. The protocol was immunoSEQ multiplex PCR, while the TCRdb copy is restricted to in-frame clones and leaves out a portion. Of roughly 64,000 clones in the sample, around 66% were seen once. The specimen sequenced was PBMCs or T cells enriched from blood (not recorded which). The origin of the receptors is an older woman who had been exposed to COVID-19. Both conserved end residues are part of each CDR3. The D gene is left open where the match is weak. The size entry is marked missing in some rows and otherwise reads once, few, many or a size class.

cdr3_aa cdr3_nt clone_size d_call v_call cdr3_length j_call
CATHRDRGYEQYF TGTGCCACCCACCGGGACAGGGGATACGAGCAGTACTTC . TRBD1 TRBV28 13 TRBJ2-7
CASSSAGPGANVLTF TGTGCCAGCAGTTCAGCGGGCCCTGGGGCCAACGTCCTGACTTTC . . TRBV27 15 TRBJ2-6
CASKSQVLNTEAFF TGCGCCAGCAAATCACAGGTACTGAACACTGAAGCTTTCTTT . . TRBV5-1 14 TRBJ1-1
CASSPGTQTYEQYF TGTGCCAGTAGCCCGGGGACACAAACCTACGAGCAGTACTTC . . TRBV19 14 TRBJ2-7
CASSIKRVSNQPQHF TGTGCCAGTAGTATAAAGAGAGTGAGCAATCAGCCCCAGCATTTT . . TRBV19 15 TRBJ1-5
CASSERPRSTDTQYF TGTGCCAGCAGTGAACGCCCTCGGTCCACAGATACGCAGTATTTT few . TRBV6-1 15 TRBJ2-3
CASSRMTGKGGYTF TGTGCCAGCAGCCGAATGACAGGGAAAGGTGGCTACACCTTC . TRBD1 TRBV3-1/TRBV3-2 14 TRBJ1-2
CASRRGDRDLSRFSNSPLHF TGTGCCAGCAGAAGAGGGGACAGGGATTTATCCCGGTTTTCGAATTCACCCCTCCACTTT . TRBD1 TRBV27 20 TRBJ1-6
CASSDSSGRPQYF TGTGCCAGCAGTGACTCATCAGGGAGGCCGCAGTACTTC . . TRBV6-4 13 TRBJ2-5
CASSVGVGTGELFF TGTGCCAGCAGTGTAGGAGTAGGCACCGGGGAGCTGTTTTTT . . TRBV27 14 TRBJ2-2
CASSPGGWSRTEAFF TGTGCCAGCAGCCCAGGGGGATGGTCGAGAACTGAAGCTTTCTTT . TRBD1 TRBV7-2 15 TRBJ1-1
CASKRSSSTGGAFF TGTGCCAGCAAACGGTCGTCGTCGACAGGGGGTGCTTTCTTT . TRBD1 TRBV27 14 TRBJ1-1
CSVGDSPDTQYF TGCAGCGTTGGGGACTCCCCAGATACGCAGTATTTT few . TRBV29-1 12 TRBJ2-3
CASSLDWSQPQHF TGTGCCAGCAGCTTAGATTGGAGTCAGCCCCAGCATTTT . . TRBV11-2 13 TRBJ1-5
CASSQSQGVGTEAFF TGTGCCAGCAGCCAATCACAGGGTGTAGGCACTGAAGCTTTCTTT . . TRBV3-1/TRBV3-2 15 TRBJ1-1
CASSQEQRDTQYF TGCGCCAGCAGCCAAGAGCAGCGGGATACGCAGTATTTT . . TRBV4-3 13 TRBJ2-3
CASSPRGRSSYNEQFF TGTGCCAGCAGCCCCCGCGGGAGAAGCTCCTACAATGAGCAGTTCTTC . TRBD2 TRBV7-2 16 TRBJ2-1
CASYSGAWGYTF TGTGCCAGTTATTCAGGCGCTTGGGGCTACACCTTC . . TRBV19 12 TRBJ1-2
CASSDRDAEAFF TGTGCCAGCAGTGACAGGGATGCTGAAGCTTTCTTT . . TRBV2 12 TRBJ1-1
CASSTDTEAFF TGTGCCAGCAGTACGGACACTGAAGCTTTCTTT . . TRBV9 11 TRBJ1-1
CASSIPGSGYGYTF TGTGCCAGTAGTATCCCAGGGTCGGGCTATGGCTACACCTTC . . TRBV19 14 TRBJ1-2
CASTRDNSYNEQFF TGTGCCAGCACCAGGGACAACTCCTACAATGAGCAGTTCTTC . . TRBV16 14 TRBJ2-1
CASSVSKGSGYEQYF TGTGCCAGCAGTGTTTCAAAGGGGTCTGGCTACGAGCAGTACTTC . . TRBV3-1/TRBV3-2 15 TRBJ2-7
CASSLEGWRGTIREETQYF TGTGCCAGCAGCTTGGAGGGGTGGCGGGGGACCATACGCGAAGAGACCCAGTACTTC . TRBD2 TRBV5-4 19 TRBJ2-5
CASSLRPDRTVFYTF TGCGCCAGCAGCTTGCGGCCGGACAGAACCGTTTTCTACACCTTC . . TRBV5-1 15 TRBJ1-2
CASSKMTGGYSGYTF TGTGCCAGCAGTAAAATGACAGGGGGCTACAGTGGCTACACCTTC . TRBD1 TRBV2 15 TRBJ1-2
CASSPTGAREKLFF TGTGCCAGCAGCCCCACAGGGGCGAGGGAAAAACTGTTTTTT few TRBD1 TRBV7-9 14 TRBJ1-4
CASSSSSGGSYEQYF TGTGCCAGCAGCTCCTCTAGCGGGGGTTCCTACGAGCAGTACTTC . TRBD2 TRBV11-2 15 TRBJ2-7
CASSVGGRGDSPLHF TGTGCCAGCAGCGTAGGAGGGCGGGGAGATTCACCCCTCCACTTT . . TRBV9 15 TRBJ1-6
CASSLGVSSGEQYF TGTGCCAGCAGCTTAGGAGTTTCGAGCGGGGAGCAGTACTTC . . TRBV7-2 14 TRBJ2-7
CASSLDQGLGVF TGTGCCAGCAGCTTGGACCAGGGGCTTGGGGTCTTT few . TRBV28 12 TRBJ1-3
CASSPNLGTNEKLFF TGTGCCAGCAGTCCCAACTTGGGCACTAATGAAAAACTGTTTTTT . . TRBV28 15 TRBJ1-4
CAISGFEIAGSDEQFF TGTGCCATCAGTGGTTTTGAGATTGCGGGATCGGATGAGCAGTTCTTC . . TRBV10-3 16 TRBJ2-1
CASKLKGQGNTEAFF TGTGCCAGTAAGCTAAAAGGACAGGGGAACACTGAAGCTTTCTTT . TRBD1 TRBV19 15 TRBJ1-1
CASSLNRGGYTF TGTGCCAGCAGTTTAAATCGAGGTGGCTACACCTTC . . TRBV28 12 TRBJ1-2
CASSQRTGGIGGTEAFF TGTGCCAGCAGCCAAAGGACAGGGGGCATCGGAGGCACTGAAGCTTTCTTT . TRBD1 TRBV7-2 17 TRBJ1-1
CASSPLGGANTGELFF TGTGCCAGCAGCCCCCTCGGCGGGGCGAACACCGGGGAGCTGTTTTTT few . TRBV7-6 16 TRBJ2-2
CASSRARTGGLHNEQFF TGTGCCAGCAGCAGGGCTAGGACAGGAGGTTTACACAATGAGCAGTTCTTC once TRBD1 TRBV27 17 TRBJ2-1
CAWSRSTVTYNSPLHF TGTGCCTGGAGCCGGTCGACAGTCACCTATAATTCACCCCTCCACTTT . . TRBV30 16 TRBJ1-6
CASSSGAGRDNEQFF TGCGCCAGCAGCTCGGGAGCGGGAAGGGACAATGAGCAGTTCTTC . TRBD2 TRBV5-1 15 TRBJ2-1
CASSWTRTDGYTF TGCGCCAGCAGCTGGACTAGGACGGATGGCTACACCTTC . . TRBV5-1 13 TRBJ1-2
CATSLFSGNQETQYF TGTGCCACCAGCTTATTTAGCGGAAACCAAGAGACCCAGTACTTC . . TRBV15 15 TRBJ2-5
CASSDTGRGNMAFF TGTGCCAGCAGTGATACGGGCAGGGGGAATATGGCTTTCTTT . TRBD1 TRBV25-1 14 TRBJ1-1
CASSIAEATNEKLFF TGTGCCAGTAGTATAGCCGAGGCAACTAATGAAAAACTGTTTTTT few . TRBV19 15 TRBJ1-4
CASSPGLASSHTQYF TGTGCCAGCAGCCCCGGACTAGCGAGTAGTCATACGCAGTATTTT . TRBD2 TRBV7-2 15 TRBJ2-3
CASSLGGGDTGELFF TGCGCCAGCAGCTTGGGAGGGGGCGACACCGGGGAGCTGTTTTTT . TRBD1 TRBV5-1 15 TRBJ2-2
CASSAWTSGRAGYNEQFF TGTGCCAGTAGCGCCTGGACTAGCGGGAGGGCAGGTTACAATGAGCAGTTCTTC . TRBD2 TRBV19 18 TRBJ2-1
CASDSGGNQPQHF TGTGCCAGCGATTCAGGGGGCAATCAGCCCCAGCATTTT . . TRBV19 13 TRBJ1-5
CASSALAVVNTGELFF TGCGCCAGCAGTGCGCTAGCGGTAGTTAACACCGGGGAGCTGTTTTTT . TRBD2 TRBV5-1 16 TRBJ2-2
CASSFGGGMRYTF TGTGCCAGCAGCTTTGGGGGGGGTATGCGCTACACCTTC . . TRBV7-2 13 TRBJ1-2
CASSLDSSSSYNEQFF TGTGCCAGCAGCCTCGACAGTTCTAGCTCCTACAATGAGCAGTTCTTC once . TRBV7-8 16 TRBJ2-1